This TCR beta chain was observed in a study of T cells after yellow fever vaccination. Broader study findings: It was a small share of clonotypes that appeared in both CD4 and CD8 compartments.

The CDR3 spans 14 residues. Germline lookup yields CDR1 LGHDT and CDR2 YNNKEL (reference sequence). V lost 2 bases and J 3 bases, leaving 11 bases between the germline ends. In its sample, this clonotype was seen many times. TCRdb re-called the 5' RACE reads with MiXCR, one entry per CDR3 protein. The table records 50,000 or so distinct CDR3 sequences, less than 8% of them present only once. The source is a man between 18 and 29 years old who received the YFV17D yellow fever vaccine. The sample here was CD8+ T cells not binding an NS4B(214-222) dextramer, sorted from PBMCs, taken more than 40 days after the first yellow fever vaccination. The rearrangement links TRBV3-1 to TRBJ2-7; D remains unclear. The CDR3 loop is CASSQRFLLYEQYF. CDR3 in DNA: TGTGCCAGCAGCCAACGGTTCCTGCTCTACGAGCAGTACTTC.